This passage covers 25 T cell receptor beta chains from one sample sequenced in a study of long-term antiretroviral therapy in people with HIV. Runs used v3.0 of the immunoSEQ assay and were done at survey level. Libraries were prepared by immunoSEQ multiplex PCR; TCRdb keeps only in-frame clonotypes and omits some of them. The sample has some 28,000 clones, over 90% seen once; the top ten hold 10%. This sample comprised unsorted PBMCs, obtained 6.2 years after starting antiretroviral therapy. Receptor source: a man in his forties with HIV.

V is TRBV27 and J is TRBJ1-2, with TRBD1 identical over 7 bases. Germline assignment: CDR1 MNHEY and CDR2 SMNVEV (reference sequence). CDR3 length: 15 residues. Losses at the gene ends were 3 bases for V and 2 bases for J; bases not matched to a gene: 6. CDR3 DNA sequence: TGTGCCAGCAGTTTGACAGGGAAGATGAACTATGGCTACACCTTC. Translation: CASSLTGKMNYGYTF.

The chain joins TRBV28 to TRBJ1-3; D unclear. V gave up 3 bases and J gave up 4 bases, with 7 bases separating them. Germline assignment: CDR1 MDHEN and CDR2 SYDVKM. The CDR3 has 13 residues. The CDR3 protein is CASSFPQGNTIYF. The DNA for the CDR3 is TGTGCCAGCAGTTTCCCACAAGGAAACACCATATATTTT.

The rearrangement uses TRBV6-6 and TRBJ1-1; TRBD1 agrees at 9 bases. The CDR3 has 13 residues. The J segment lost 4 bases and the V segment lost 7 bases, leaving 4 bases of the junction unmatched. CDR1 is MNHNY, CDR2 SVGAGI, per germline (reference sequence). The DNA for the CDR3 is TGTGCCAGCACCATGACAGGGGGCACTGAAGCTTTCTTT. It is translated as CASTMTGGTEAFF.

This clone was seen just once. In DNA, the CDR3 is TGTGCCAGCAGTCTTACGTGGGGAACTAATGAAAAACTGTTTTTT. It encodes CASSLTWGTNEKLFF. V gene TRBV6-5 combines with J gene TRBJ1-4, with D hard to call. Per the germline V gene, CDR1 is MNHEY and CDR2 is SVGAGI. The ends were cut back, 5 bases at V and 1 base at J, with 11 bases in the middle. The CDR3 contains 15 residues.

The rearrangement uses TRBV2 and TRBJ2-7; D not resolved. The germline CDR1 and CDR2 sequences are SNHLY and FYNNEI. V was shortened by 1 base and J by 2 bases, with 6 bases between the two germline ends. The CDR3 has 13 residues. The CDR3 DNA reads TGTGCCAGCAGTGAAGAGGCAGCCTACGAGCAGTACTTC. This codes for CASSEEAAYEQYF.

This clone has only one observation. The rearrangement links TRBV4-3 to TRBJ2-3, with D perhaps matching TRBD1 or TRBD2 (6 bases each). From germline, CDR1 is LGHNA and CDR2 YSLEER. V shed 0 bases and J shed 2 bases, with 15 bases lying between them. The CDR3 consists of 17 residues. CDR3 loop: CASSQEWWRGDTDTQYF. CDR3 coding DNA: TGCGCCAGCAGCCAAGAGTGGTGGAGGGGGGACACAGATACGCAGTATTTT.

The chain combines TRBV7-8 with TRBJ2-3; 9 nucleotides match TRBD2. Germline V gene sequence: CDR1 SGHVS, CDR2 FQNEAQ. J lost 4 bases, V lost 1 base, and 3 bases had no gene match. The CDR3 contains 15 residues. In DNA, the CDR3 is TGTGCCAGCAGCTTAGTAGCGGGGGCTTCAGATACGCAGTATTTT. Translation: CASSLVAGASDTQYF.

In DNA, the CDR3 is TGCGCCAGCAGCCAAGCAGTGGCAACCAAGAGGAGCTACACCTTC. This codes for CASSQAVATKRSYTF. J is TRBJ1-2 and V is TRBV4-1, with D unresolved. V shed 1 base and J shed 9 bases, with 18 bases lying between them. The CDR3 spans 15 residues. Germline lookup yields CDR1 MGHRA and CDR2 YSYEKL.

This chain joins TRBV11-3 and TRBJ2-7, with TRBD1 matching 9 bases. Germline trimming cut 6 bases from V and 6 bases from J; bases unmatched to any gene: 9. Germline V gene sequence: CDR1 SGHNT, CDR2 YENEEA. The CDR3 covers 14 residues. This CDR3 reads CASSRDRVIGEQYF. In nucleotides, the CDR3 is TGTGCCAGCAGTCGGGACAGGGTAATCGGCGAGCAGTACTTC.

This clone was recorded once. The V and J genes are TRBV7-9 and TRBJ2-1; D perhaps matches TRBD2 (6 bases). The CDR3 extends over 12 amino acids. Trimming cost V 5 bases and J 10 bases, with 12 bases left between them. The germline CDR1 and CDR2 sequences are SEHNR and FQNEAQ (reference sequence). The CDR3 coding sequence is TGTGCCAGCAGCCGGGACTTAGGGGAGCAGTTCTTC. This translates into CASSRDLGEQFF. The full variable domain, completed using reference TRBV7-9 and TRBJ2-1, is DTGVSQNPRHKITKRGQNVTFRCDPISEHNRLYWYRQTLGQGPEFLTYFQNEAQLEKSRLLSDRFSAERPKGSFSTLEIQRTEQGDSAMYLCASSRDLGEQFFGPGTRLTVL.

This rearrangement joins TRBV6-5 to TRBJ2-1; D possibly corresponds to TRBD1 (5 bases). The germline gives CDR1 MNHEY, CDR2 SVGAGI. This CDR3 region has 13 residues. Trimming pared 8 bases from V and 2 bases from J, leaving 10 bases between. CDR3 protein: CASCGAPYNEQFF. CDR3 nucleotides: TGTGCCAGCTGTGGGGCGCCCTACAATGAGCAGTTCTTC.

The chain has TRBV5-1 and TRBJ1-1; TRBD1 is a possible D gene (5 bases). This CDR3 is built from 12 residues. Between the trimmed V and J ends, which lost 0 bases and 10 bases, there was a span of 10 bases. Per germline, CDR1 SGHRS and CDR2 YFSETQ. DNA for the CDR3: TGCGCCAGCAGCTTGGAAGGGGTTGGAGCTTTCTTT. Translated: CASSLEGVGAFF.

The chain uses TRBV2 and TRBJ2-7; D is unresolved. The germline V gene has CDR1 SNHLY and CDR2 FYNNEI. V gave up 1 base and J gave up 2 bases, with 6 bases separating them. The CDR3 is made up of 13 amino acids. The CDR3 sequence is CASSEGPTYEQYF. CDR3 DNA: TGTGCCAGCAGTGAAGGGCCAACCTACGAGCAGTACTTC.

The V gene is TRBV7-2, the J gene TRBJ1-2; D is possibly TRBD1 (5 bases). Trimming shortened V by 5 bases and J by 2 bases, and 9 bases separated the two germline ends. Looked up from germline, CDR1 is SGHTA and CDR2 is FQGNSA. CDR3 size: 13 residues. CDR3 sequence reads: CASSGRGNYGYTF. The CDR3 DNA is TGTGCCAGCAGCGGAAGGGGAAACTATGGCTACACCTTC.

This chain joins TRBV6-4 and TRBJ2-1; 9 bases are shared with TRBD2. The J segment lost 9 bases and the V segment lost 4 bases, leaving 10 bases of the junction unmatched. The CDR3 spans 15 residues. The germline V gene has CDR1 MRHNA and CDR2 SNTAGT. CDR3 in amino acids: CASSVLAGAGAEQFF. The CDR3 coding sequence is TGTGCCAGCAGTGTATTAGCGGGAGCGGGGGCTGAGCAGTTCTTC.

The chain has TRBV11-2 and TRBJ2-3, with unresolved D. V lost 7 bases and J lost 4, with 15 bases in between. The V gene's germline CDR1 is SGHAT and CDR2 FQNNGV. This CDR3 is 14 amino acids long. The DNA for the CDR3 is TGTGCCAGCACCCATTGGGCCGCGCCAGATACGCAGTATTTT. Translation gives CASTHWAAPDTQYF.

The chain carries TRBV7-6 and TRBJ2-5; no clear D. The CDR3 length is 13 residues. CDR1 and CDR2 (germline): SGHVS, FNYEAQ. Deletions cut 5 bases from V and 5 bases from J, with 12 bases between. CDR3 loop: CASSRRLGETQYF. The CDR3 DNA follows: TGTGCCAGCAGCCGACGGCTGGGGGAGACCCAGTACTTC. The complete variable domain, with remaining parts taken from reference TRBV7-6 and TRBJ2-5, reads GAGVSQSPRYKVTKRGQDVALRCDPISGHVSLYWYRQALGQGPEFLTYFNYEAQQDKSGLPNDRFSAERPEGSISTLTIQRTEQRDSAMYRCASSRRLGETQYFGPGTRLLVL.

The rearrangement uses TRBV27 and TRBJ1-1; TRBD1 matches 7 bases. Germline V gives CDR1 MNHEY, CDR2 SMNVEV (reference sequence). The CDR3 is made up of 14 amino acids. The trim removed 3 bases at V and 4 bases at J, leaving 5 bases unmatched. The DNA for the CDR3 is TGTGCCAGCAGTTTGTTGAGACAGGGCACTGAAGCTTTCTTT. It specifies CASSLLRQGTEAFF.

The chain carries TRBV5-1 and TRBJ2-2; D is possibly TRBD1 or TRBD2 (5 bases each). Trimming took 4 bases from V and 5 from J, leaving 9 bases between them. The length of the CDR3 is 13 residues. Germline V gives CDR1 SGHRS, CDR2 YFSETQ. The CDR3 spells CASSLGETGELFF. CDR3 bases: TGCGCCAGCAGCCTGGGGGAAACCGGGGAGCTGTTTTTT. Complete variable domain (other parts from reference TRBV5-1 and TRBJ2-2): KAGVTQTPRYLIKTRGQQVTLSCSPISGHRSVSWYQQTPGQGLQFLFEYFSETQRNKGNFPGRFSGRQFSNSRSEMNVSTLELGDSALYLCASSLGETGELFFGEGSRLTVL.

This sequence joins TRBV4-1 and TRBJ2-1, with TRBD2 identical over 7 bases. With V trimmed by 0 bases and J by 2 bases, 13 bases remained unmatched. From germline, CDR1 is MGHRA and CDR2 YSYEKL. The CDR3 totals 19 residues. CDR3 sequence reads: CASSQEGSAGGSAYNEQFF. The DNA of the CDR3 is TGCGCCAGCAGCCAAGAAGGATCGGCCGGGGGGTCGGCCTACAATGAGCAGTTCTTC.

The genes are TRBV6-4 and TRBJ2-1, with 15 bases matching TRBD2. In germline, CDR1 is MRHNA, CDR2 SNTAGT. V was clipped by 6 bases and J by 7 bases; unmatched bases: 7. The length of the CDR3 is 16 residues. CDR3 in amino acids: CASSSGTSGRLNEQFF. For the CDR3, the DNA is TGTGCCAGCAGCTCCGGGACTAGCGGGAGGTTGAATGAGCAGTTCTTC.

The chain uses TRBV6-5 and TRBJ1-1, with 7 nucleotides matching TRBD1. The CDR3 extends over 14 amino acids. Germline lookup yields CDR1 MNHEY and CDR2 SVGAGI. V lost 6 bases to trimming and J lost 1 base; unmatched junction nucleotides: 5. In DNA form, the CDR3 reads TGTGCCAGCAGGCAAAGACAGGGGAACACTGAAGCTTTCTTT. Translated: CASRQRQGNTEAFF.

The rearrangement joins TRBV28 to TRBJ2-2; tentative D call: TRBD2 (5 bases). Germline loops: CDR1 MDHEN, CDR2 SYDVKM. The CDR3 runs to 12 residues. V lost 8 bases to trimming and J lost 7 bases, with 11 bases between them. CDR3 region: CASDSGNGELFF. The CDR3 nucleotides are TGTGCCAGCGATTCCGGGAACGGGGAGCTGTTTTTT.

The chain combines TRBV7-2 with TRBJ1-6; 8 bases line up with TRBD1. The V gene's germline CDR1 is SGHTA and CDR2 FQGNSA. V trimming: 5 bases; J trimming: 7 bases; junction bases outside the gene matches: 7. This CDR3 has 15 amino acids. Written as DNA, the CDR3 is TGTGCCAGCAGCGCGAGGACAGGGACGAATTCACCCCTCCACTTT. Its protein product is CASSARTGTNSPLHF.

The chain is built from TRBV7-9 and TRBJ2-1; TRBD2 might be the D (6 bases). Germline loops: CDR1 SEHNR, CDR2 FQNEAQ (reference sequence). There are 14 residues in the CDR3. V lost 2 bases, J lost 6 bases, and 11 bases lay in between. The CDR3 spells CASSLLASPNEQFF. CDR3 bases: TGTGCCAGCAGCTTACTAGCGTCCCCCAATGAGCAGTTCTTC.